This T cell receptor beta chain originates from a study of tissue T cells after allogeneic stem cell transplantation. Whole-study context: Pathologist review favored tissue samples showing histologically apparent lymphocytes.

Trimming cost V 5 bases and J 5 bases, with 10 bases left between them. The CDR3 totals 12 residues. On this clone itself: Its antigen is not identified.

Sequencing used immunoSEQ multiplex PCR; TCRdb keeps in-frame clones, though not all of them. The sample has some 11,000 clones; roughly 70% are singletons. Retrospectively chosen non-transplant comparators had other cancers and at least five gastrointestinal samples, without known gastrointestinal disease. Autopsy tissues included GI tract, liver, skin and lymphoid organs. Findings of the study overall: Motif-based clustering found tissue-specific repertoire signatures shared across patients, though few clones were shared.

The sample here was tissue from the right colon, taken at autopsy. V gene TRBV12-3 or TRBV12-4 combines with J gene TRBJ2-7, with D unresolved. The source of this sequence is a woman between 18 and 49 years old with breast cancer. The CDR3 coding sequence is TGTGCCAGCAGTCGAAACGAGGACGAGCAGTACTTC. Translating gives CASSRNEDEQYF.